The text below deals with one T cell receptor beta chain. These data originate in a study of blood T cells in healthy people across ages. With 7 bases removed from V and 0 bases from J, the gap between germline ends came to 13 bases. CDR3 length: 15 amino acids. Germline V gene data show CDR1 as SNHLY and CDR2 as FYNNEI. Primers used in a second PCR of about 7 to 11 cycles were a sample-barcoded 5' primer and a J-beta primer mix. TCRdb called the 5' RACE reads again in MiXCR, with one record for every CDR3 protein. The table has about 1,400,000 distinct CDR3 sequences, approximately 59% seen once. The sequence was obtained from a man younger than 35 in good health. V usage is TRBV2 and J usage is TRBJ1-5; D may be TRBD1 (6 bases). The sequencing sample was made of blood. CDR3 bases: TGTGCCAGCATATTGGACAGAAATAGCAATCAGCCCCAGCATTTT. Translation: CASILDRNSNQPQHF.